Reported below is one TCR beta chain. The antigen is unknown. This specimen comes from a study of vaccination and CD4 T cells after COVID-19. Study information: Sampling post-COVID took place a median 101 days after diagnosis (range 35 to 161).

Specified treatment: approximately 9-day PBMC culture with coronavirus spike peptide pools or control peptides (ViraFEST assay). The ViraFEST method relied on peptide pools to expand antigen-specific T cells, followed by TCR sequencing. Regarding the study as a whole: The median proportion of reactive clones detected only post-vaccination in convalescent patients was roughly 90%.

V dropped 2 bases and J dropped 9; count of bases not matched to a gene: 6. The CDR3 totals 14 residues. An Oncomine TCR Beta short-read assay was used to sequence the DNA from cultured CD4+ T cells. TCRdb independently ran MiXCR on the PCR reads; one entry per CDR3 protein. The sample comprises some 14,000 distinct CDR3 sequences, under 45% of which are singletons, and roughly 12% rests with the top ten. This rearrangement joins TRBV12-3 or TRBV12-4 to TRBJ2-7, with 11 bases fitting TRBD2. Sequencing input: CD4+ T cells from blood, cultured in vitro. The source is a human donor who had recovered from COVID-19. In DNA, the CDR3 is TGTGCCAGCAGTTTAATAGCGGGAGGGAGTGGGCAGTACTTC. Translating gives CASSLIAGGSGQYF.